These T cell receptor beta chains were read from a single sample in a study of memory CD4+ T cells and cytomegalovirus serostatus. Assay: immunoSEQ multiplex PCR; the TCRdb copy retains only in-frame clones and omits some. The sample has approximately 56,000 clones, more than 75% seen once. The sequenced sample was memory CD4+ T cells from blood. These receptors came from an adult in good health and CMV-seronegative. Both conserved end residues are part of each CDR3. A D gene is named only where the DNA matches it firmly. Clone size is shown for a subset of rows, as once, few, many or a class of expanded clone.

NA	TRBJ1-2	TRBV30	few	CAWSVAREGGYTF	TGTGCCTGGAGTGTAGCCAGGGAGGGTGGCTACACCTTC
NA	TRBJ1-2	TRBV5-1	NA	CASSPTAGGHYGYTF	TGCGCCAGCAGCCCTACGGCCGGGGGCCACTATGGCTACACCTTC
TRBD1	TRBJ1-1	TRBV7-2	medium-sized	CATLGTGQGALTEAFF	TGTGCCACCCTGGGGACGGGACAGGGGGCGCTAACTGAAGCTTTCTTT
NA	TRBJ2-3	TRBV2	NA	CASRLQVKGTDTQYF	TGTGCCAGCAGGCTACAGGTGAAGGGCACAGATACGCAGTATTTT
NA	TRBJ1-2	TRBV5-6	NA	CASSLGAWGYGYTF	TGTGCCAGCAGCTTGGGGGCCTGGGGCTATGGCTACACCTTC
NA	TRBJ1-5	TRBV11-1	NA	CASSLVGPGRVNQPQHF	TGTGCCAGCAGCTTAGTTGGACCAGGGAGGGTCAATCAGCCCCAGCATTTT
NA	TRBJ1-2	TRBV6-8	NA	CPSEGTFKLRGYGYTF	TGTCCTTCAGAGGGGACCTTTAAACTCCGGGGCTATGGCTACACCTTC
NA	TRBJ2-4	TRBV9	few	CASSVQAGRWDIQYF	TGTGCCAGCAGCGTACAGGCAGGGCGATGGGACATTCAGTACTTC
NA	TRBJ1-1	TRBV6-5	NA	CASSYGTGTEAFF	TGTGCCAGCAGTTACGGGACGGGCACTGAAGCTTTCTTT
NA	TRBJ2-2	TRBV5-6	NA	CASSRSPWVPGLLTGELFF	TGTGCCAGCAGTCGGTCCCCCTGGGTCCCGGGACTTCTAACCGGGGAGCTGTTTTTT
TRBD1	TRBJ2-7	TRBV10-3	few	CAISESDRGRLYLYF	TGTGCCATCAGTGAGTCGGACAGGGGGCGGCTGTATCTGTACTTC
NA	TRBJ1-3	TRBV2	NA	CASSVQGKVSGNTIYF	TGTGCCAGCAGCGTACAGGGTAAAGTTTCTGGAAACACCATATATTTT
NA	TRBJ2-3	TRBV7-2	NA	CASSLGVGSGTDTQYF	TGTGCCAGCAGCTTAGGTGTCGGATCTGGCACAGATACGCAGTATTTT
TRBD1	TRBJ1-5	TRBV6-5	NA	CFPWTGFVPNQPQHF	TGTTTTCCCTGGACAGGGTTCGTCCCCAATCAGCCCCAGCATTTT
NA	TRBJ2-7	TRBV11-2	NA	CASSLDTGQQYF	TGTGCCAGCAGCTTAGACACAGGTCAGCAGTACTTC
NA	TRBJ1-4	TRBV20-1	NA	CSGGTNEKLFF	TGCAGTGGGGGAACTAATGAAAAACTGTTTTTT
NA	TRBJ2-5	TRBV5-4	NA	CASSLGRGAQETQYF	TGTGCCAGCAGCTTGGGACGGGGGGCACAAGAGACCCAGTACTTC
NA	TRBJ1-2	TRBV6-5	NA	CASSLYQTALYGYTF	TGTGCCAGCAGTCTGTACCAGACAGCCCTCTATGGCTACACCTTC